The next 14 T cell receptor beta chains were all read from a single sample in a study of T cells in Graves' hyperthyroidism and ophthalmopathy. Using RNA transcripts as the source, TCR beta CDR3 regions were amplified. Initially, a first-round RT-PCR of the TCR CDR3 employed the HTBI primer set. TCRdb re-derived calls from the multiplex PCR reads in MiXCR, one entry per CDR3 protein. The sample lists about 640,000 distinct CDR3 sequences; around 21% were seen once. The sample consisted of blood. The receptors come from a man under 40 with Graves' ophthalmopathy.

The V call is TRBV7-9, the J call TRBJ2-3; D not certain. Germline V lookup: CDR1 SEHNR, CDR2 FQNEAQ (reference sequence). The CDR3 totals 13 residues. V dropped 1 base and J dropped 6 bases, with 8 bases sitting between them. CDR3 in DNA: TGTGCCAGCAGCTTAGGGGTCGGGGATACGCAGTATTTT. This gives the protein CASSLGVGDTQYF.

CDR3 DNA sequence: TGCGCCAGCAGCCAAGATTTCGGGGGCTTGAACACTGAAGCTTTCTTT. It encodes CASSQDFGGLNTEAFF. The chain carries TRBV4-1 and TRBJ1-1, with D perhaps matching TRBD1 (6 bases). The CDR3 is made up of 16 amino acids. The V gene's germline CDR1 is MGHRA and CDR2 YSYEKL. Deletions cut 0 bases from V and 0 bases from J, with 11 bases between.

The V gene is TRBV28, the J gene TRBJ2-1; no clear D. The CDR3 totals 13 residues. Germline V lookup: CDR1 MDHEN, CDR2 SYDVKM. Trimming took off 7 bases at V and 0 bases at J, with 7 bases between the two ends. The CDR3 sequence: CASTESSYNEQFF. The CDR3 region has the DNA TGTGCCAGCACGGAGAGCTCCTACAATGAGCAGTTCTTC.

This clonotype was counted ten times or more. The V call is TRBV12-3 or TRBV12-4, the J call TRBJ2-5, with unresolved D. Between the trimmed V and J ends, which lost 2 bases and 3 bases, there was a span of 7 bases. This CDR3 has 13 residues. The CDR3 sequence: CASSLHGEETQYF. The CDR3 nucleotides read TGTGCCAGCAGTTTACACGGTGAAGAGACCCAGTACTTC.

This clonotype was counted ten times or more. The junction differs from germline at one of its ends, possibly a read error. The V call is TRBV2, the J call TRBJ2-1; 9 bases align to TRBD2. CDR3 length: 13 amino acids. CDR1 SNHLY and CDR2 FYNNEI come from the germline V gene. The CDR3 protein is CAGSGRIWNEQFF. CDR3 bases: TGTGCCGGCAGCGGGAGGATTTGGAATGAGCAGTTCTTC.

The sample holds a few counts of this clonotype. The CDR3 spells CATSVSGVTDTQYF. CDR3 DNA: TGTGCCACCAGTGTTAGCGGAGTCACAGATACGCAGTATTTT. The chain couples TRBV24-1 to TRBJ2-3; possible D gene TRBD2, 6 bases. V dropped 5 bases and J dropped 2 bases, with 10 bases sitting between them. CDR3 length: 14 amino acids. Per germline, CDR1 KGHDR and CDR2 SFDVKD.

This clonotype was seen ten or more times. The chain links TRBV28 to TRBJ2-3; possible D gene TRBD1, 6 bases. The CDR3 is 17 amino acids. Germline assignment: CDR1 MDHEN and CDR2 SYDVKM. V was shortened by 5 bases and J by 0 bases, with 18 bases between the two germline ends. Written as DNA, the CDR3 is TGTGCCAGCAGTCGGCCTCAACAGGGCCCTAGCACAGATACGCAGTATTTT. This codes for CASSRPQQGPSTDTQYF.

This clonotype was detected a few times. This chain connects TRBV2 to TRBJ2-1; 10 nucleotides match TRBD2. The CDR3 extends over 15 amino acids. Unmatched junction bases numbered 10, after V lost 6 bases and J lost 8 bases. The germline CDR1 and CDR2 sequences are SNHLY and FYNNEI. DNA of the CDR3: TGTGCCAGCAGCCAAGGAAGCGGGAGGGCCGATGAGCAGTTCTTC. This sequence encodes CASSQGSGRADEQFF.

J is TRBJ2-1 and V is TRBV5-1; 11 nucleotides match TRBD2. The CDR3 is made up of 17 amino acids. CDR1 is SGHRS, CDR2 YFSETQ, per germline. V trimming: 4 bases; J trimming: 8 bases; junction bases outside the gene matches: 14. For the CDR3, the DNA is TGCGCCAGCAGCGCCGGAGGGCTAGCGGGAGGTAAGGATGAGCAGTTCTTC. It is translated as CASSAGGLAGGKDEQFF.

CDR3 sequence reads: CATLRQMNTEAFF. The CDR3, as DNA: TGTGCCACCCTCCGACAGATGAACACTGAAGCTTTCTTT. The chain has TRBV6-1 and TRBJ1-1; D might be TRBD1 (5 bases). CDR3 length equals 13 residues. Trimming took off 10 bases at V and 0 bases at J, with 12 bases between the two ends. CDR1 and CDR2 from the germline V gene are MNHNS and SASEGT.

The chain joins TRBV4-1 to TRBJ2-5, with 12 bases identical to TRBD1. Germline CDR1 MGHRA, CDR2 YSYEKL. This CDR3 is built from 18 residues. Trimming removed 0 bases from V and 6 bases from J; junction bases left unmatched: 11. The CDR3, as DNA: TGCGCCAGCAGCCAAGAACGTGCGGGACAGGGGGCGAGGAAGACCCAGTACTTC. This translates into CASSQERAGQGARKTQYF.

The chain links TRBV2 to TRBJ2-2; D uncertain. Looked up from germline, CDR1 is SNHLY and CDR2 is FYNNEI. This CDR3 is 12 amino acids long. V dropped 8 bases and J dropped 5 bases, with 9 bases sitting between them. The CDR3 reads CASWIDTGELFF. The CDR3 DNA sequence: TGTGCCAGCTGGATTGATACCGGGGAGCTGTTTTTT.

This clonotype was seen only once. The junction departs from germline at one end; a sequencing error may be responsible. CDR3 region: CARSVLGHLHF. For the CDR3, the DNA is TGTGCCCGGAGTGTATTGGGTCACCTCCACTTT. The V gene is TRBV30, the J gene TRBJ1-6; D not certain. The germline gives CDR1 GTSNPN, CDR2 SVGIG (reference sequence). The CDR3 has 11 amino acids.

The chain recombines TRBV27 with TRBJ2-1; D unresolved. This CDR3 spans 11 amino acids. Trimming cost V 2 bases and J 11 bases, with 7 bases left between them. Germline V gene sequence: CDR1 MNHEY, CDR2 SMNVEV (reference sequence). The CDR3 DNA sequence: TGTGCCAGCAGTTTAGGGTGGAAGCAGTTCTTC. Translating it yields CASSLGWKQFF.